The T cell receptor (beta chain) described here comes from a study of T cell responses to AZD1222 COVID-19 vaccine. Study conclusions and caveats: Only five to seven AZD1222 recipients tested seropositive at baseline. In all cases, repertoires were sampled only after the peak T cell response.

As concerns this clone: What it binds is not known.

This CDR3 contains 16 residues. In germline, CDR1 is SEHNR, CDR2 FQNEAQ (reference sequence). The V end was cut by 3 bases, the J end by 2 bases, with 15 bases between. Sequencing was performed with immunoSEQ multiplex PCR; in TCRdb, only in-frame clones are kept and a portion is missing. The sample records some 120,000 clones, approximately 90% being singletons. The V gene is TRBV7-9, the J gene TRBJ2-3; D may be TRBD1 (6 bases). The sample consisted of peripheral blood, taken 28 days after the second dose of the MenACWY control vaccine. The receptor's source is an adult who received the MenACWY meningococcal vaccine as a control. In DNA form, the CDR3 reads TGTGCCAGCAGCTTGACAGGAAGGGTAGTCACAGATACGCAGTATTTT. It yields the protein CASSLTGRVVTDTQYF.